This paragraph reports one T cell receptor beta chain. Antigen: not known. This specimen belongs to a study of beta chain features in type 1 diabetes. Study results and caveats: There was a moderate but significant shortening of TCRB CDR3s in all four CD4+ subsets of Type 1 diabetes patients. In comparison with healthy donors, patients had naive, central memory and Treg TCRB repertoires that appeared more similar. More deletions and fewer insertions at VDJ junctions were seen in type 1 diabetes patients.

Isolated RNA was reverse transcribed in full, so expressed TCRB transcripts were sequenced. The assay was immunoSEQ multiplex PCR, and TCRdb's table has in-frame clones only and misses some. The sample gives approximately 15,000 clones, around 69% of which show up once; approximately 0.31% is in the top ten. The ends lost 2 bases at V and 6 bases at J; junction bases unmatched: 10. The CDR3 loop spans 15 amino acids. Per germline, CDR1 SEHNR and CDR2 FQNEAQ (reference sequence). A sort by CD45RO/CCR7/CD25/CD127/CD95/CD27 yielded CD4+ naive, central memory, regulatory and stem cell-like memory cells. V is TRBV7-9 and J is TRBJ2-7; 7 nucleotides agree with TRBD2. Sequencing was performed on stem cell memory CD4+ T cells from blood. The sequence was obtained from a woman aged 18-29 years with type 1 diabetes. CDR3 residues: CASSLHLTSVREQYF. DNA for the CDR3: TGTGCCAGCAGCTTACATCTAACTAGCGTTCGCGAGCAGTACTTC.